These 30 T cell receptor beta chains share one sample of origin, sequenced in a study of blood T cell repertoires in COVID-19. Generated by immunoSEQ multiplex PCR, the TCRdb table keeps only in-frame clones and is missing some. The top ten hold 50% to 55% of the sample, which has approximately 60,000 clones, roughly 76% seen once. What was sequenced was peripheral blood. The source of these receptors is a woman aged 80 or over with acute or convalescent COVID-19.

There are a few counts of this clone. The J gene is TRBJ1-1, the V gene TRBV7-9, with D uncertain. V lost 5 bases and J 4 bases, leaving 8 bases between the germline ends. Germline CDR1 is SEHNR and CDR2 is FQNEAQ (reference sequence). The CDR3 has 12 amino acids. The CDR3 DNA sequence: TGTGCCAGCAGCCCCTATGGCACTGAAGCTTTCTTT. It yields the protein CASSPYGTEAFF.

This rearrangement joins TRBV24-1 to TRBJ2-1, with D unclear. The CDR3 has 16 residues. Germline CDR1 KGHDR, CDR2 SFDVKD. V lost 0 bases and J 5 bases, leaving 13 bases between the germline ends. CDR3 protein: CATSDLAFGSNNEQFF. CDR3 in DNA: TGTGCCACCAGTGATTTGGCGTTCGGGTCCAACAATGAGCAGTTCTTC.

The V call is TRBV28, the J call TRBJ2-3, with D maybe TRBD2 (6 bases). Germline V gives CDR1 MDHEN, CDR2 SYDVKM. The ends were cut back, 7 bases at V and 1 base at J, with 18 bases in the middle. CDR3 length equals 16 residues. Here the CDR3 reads CASKTWGVKRTDTQYF. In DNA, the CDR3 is TGTGCCAGCAAAACCTGGGGGGTTAAGCGCACAGATACGCAGTATTTT.

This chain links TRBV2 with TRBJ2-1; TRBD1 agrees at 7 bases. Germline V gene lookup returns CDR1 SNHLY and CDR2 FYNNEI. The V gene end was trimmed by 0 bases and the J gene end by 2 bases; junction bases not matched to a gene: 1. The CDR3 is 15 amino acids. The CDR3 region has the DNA TGTGCCAGCAGTGAAGCGGGACAGCCCTACAATGAGCAGTTCTTC. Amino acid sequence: CASSEAGQPYNEQFF. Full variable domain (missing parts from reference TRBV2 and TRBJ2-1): EPEVTQTPSHQVTQMGQEVILRCVPISNHLYFYWYRQILGQKVEFLVSFYNNEISEKSEIFDDQFSVERPDGSNFTLKIRSTKLEDSAMYFCASSEAGQPYNEQFFGPGTRLTVL.

This CDR3 reads CASSEAAGRLYGYTF. In DNA form, the CDR3 reads TGTGCCAGCAGTGAAGCCGCAGGGAGGCTCTATGGCTACACCTTC. This sequence joins TRBV6-1 and TRBJ1-2; maybe TRBD1 (5 bases). Trimming removed 0 bases from V and 4 bases from J, with 12 bases in between. This CDR3 contains 15 residues. In germline, CDR1 is MNHNS, CDR2 SASEGT.

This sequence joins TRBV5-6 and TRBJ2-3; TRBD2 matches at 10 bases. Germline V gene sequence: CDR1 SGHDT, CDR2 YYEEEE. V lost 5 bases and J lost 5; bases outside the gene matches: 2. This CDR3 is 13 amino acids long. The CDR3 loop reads CASRRLAGDTQYF. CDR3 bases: TGTGCCAGCAGGCGACTAGCGGGAGATACGCAGTATTTT.

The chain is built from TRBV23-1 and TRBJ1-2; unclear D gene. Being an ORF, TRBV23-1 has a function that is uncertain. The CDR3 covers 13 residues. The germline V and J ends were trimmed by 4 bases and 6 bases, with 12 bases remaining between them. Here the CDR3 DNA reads TGCGCCAGCAGTCGAGTCGGTGTCCATGGCTACACCTTC. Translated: CASSRVGVHGYTF.

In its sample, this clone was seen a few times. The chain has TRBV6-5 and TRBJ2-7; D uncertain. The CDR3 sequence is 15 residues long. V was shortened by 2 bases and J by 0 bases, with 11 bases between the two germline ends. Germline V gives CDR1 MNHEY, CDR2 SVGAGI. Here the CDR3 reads CASSYGPVSSYEQYF. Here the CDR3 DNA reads TGTGCCAGCAGTTACGGTCCGGTTAGCTCCTACGAGCAGTACTTC.

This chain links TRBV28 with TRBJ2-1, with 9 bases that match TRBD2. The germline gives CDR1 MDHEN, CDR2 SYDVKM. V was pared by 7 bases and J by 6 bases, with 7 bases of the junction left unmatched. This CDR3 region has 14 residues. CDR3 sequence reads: CASNRAGLANEQFF. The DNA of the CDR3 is TGTGCCAGCAATCGTGCGGGACTAGCCAATGAGCAGTTCTTC.

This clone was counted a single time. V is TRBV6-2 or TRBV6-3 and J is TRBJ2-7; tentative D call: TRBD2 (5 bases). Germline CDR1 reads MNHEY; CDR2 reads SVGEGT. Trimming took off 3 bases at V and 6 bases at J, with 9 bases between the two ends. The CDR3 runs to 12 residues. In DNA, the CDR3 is TGTGCCAGCAGTTATGGACTTCCCGAGCAGTACTTC. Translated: CASSYGLPEQYF.

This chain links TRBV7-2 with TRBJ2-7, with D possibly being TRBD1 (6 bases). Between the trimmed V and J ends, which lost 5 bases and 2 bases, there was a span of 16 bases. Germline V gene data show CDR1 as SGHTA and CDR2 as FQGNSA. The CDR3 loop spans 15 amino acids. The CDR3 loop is CASSPQGRVPYEQYF. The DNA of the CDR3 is TGTGCCAGCAGCCCCCAGGGGCGGGTCCCCTACGAGCAGTACTTC.

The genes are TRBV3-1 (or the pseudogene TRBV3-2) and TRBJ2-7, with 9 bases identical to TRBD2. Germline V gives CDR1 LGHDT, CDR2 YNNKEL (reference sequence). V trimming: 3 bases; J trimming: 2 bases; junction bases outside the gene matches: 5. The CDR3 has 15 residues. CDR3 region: CASSHGLARPYEQYF. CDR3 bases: TGTGCCAGCAGCCATGGACTAGCGCGACCCTACGAGCAGTACTTC.

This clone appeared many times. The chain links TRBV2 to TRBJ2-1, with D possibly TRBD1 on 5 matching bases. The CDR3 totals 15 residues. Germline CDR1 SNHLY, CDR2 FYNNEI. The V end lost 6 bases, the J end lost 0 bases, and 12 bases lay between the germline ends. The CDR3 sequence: CASRLTVSSYNEQFF. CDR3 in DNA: TGTGCCAGCAGGCTGACAGTTAGCTCCTACAATGAGCAGTTCTTC.

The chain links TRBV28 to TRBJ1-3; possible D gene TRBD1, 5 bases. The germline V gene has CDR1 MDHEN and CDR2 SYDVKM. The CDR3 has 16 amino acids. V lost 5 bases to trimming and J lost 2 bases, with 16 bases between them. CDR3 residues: CASSRATATAGNTIYF. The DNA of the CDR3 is TGTGCCAGCAGTCGGGCGACAGCGACGGCTGGAAACACCATATATTTT.

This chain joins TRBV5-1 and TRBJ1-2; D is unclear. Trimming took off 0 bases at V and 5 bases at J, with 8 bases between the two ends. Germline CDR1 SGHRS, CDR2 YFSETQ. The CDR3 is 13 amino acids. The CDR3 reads CASSLGQSYGYTF. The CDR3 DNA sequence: TGCGCCAGCAGCTTGGGCCAGTCTTATGGCTACACCTTC.

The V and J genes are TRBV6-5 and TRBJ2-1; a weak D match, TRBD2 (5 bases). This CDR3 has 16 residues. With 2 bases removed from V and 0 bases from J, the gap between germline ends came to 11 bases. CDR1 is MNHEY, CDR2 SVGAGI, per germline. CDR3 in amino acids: CASSYGERSSYNEQFF. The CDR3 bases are TGTGCCAGCAGTTACGGGGAGCGGAGCTCCTACAATGAGCAGTTCTTC.

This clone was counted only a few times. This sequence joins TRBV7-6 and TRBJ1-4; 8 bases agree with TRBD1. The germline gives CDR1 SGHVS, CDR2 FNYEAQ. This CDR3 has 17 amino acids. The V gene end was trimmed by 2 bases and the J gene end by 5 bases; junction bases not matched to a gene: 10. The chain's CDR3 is CASSLRAGGSGNEKLFF. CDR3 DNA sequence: TGTGCCAGCAGCTTACGGGCAGGGGGCTCGGGGAATGAAAAACTGTTTTTT.

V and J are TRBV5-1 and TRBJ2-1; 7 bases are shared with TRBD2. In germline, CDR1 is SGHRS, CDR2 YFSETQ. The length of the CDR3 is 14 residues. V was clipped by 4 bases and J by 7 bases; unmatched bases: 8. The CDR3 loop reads CASSVGPGGNEQFF. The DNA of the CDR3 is TGCGCCAGCAGCGTGGGACCGGGGGGAAATGAGCAGTTCTTC.

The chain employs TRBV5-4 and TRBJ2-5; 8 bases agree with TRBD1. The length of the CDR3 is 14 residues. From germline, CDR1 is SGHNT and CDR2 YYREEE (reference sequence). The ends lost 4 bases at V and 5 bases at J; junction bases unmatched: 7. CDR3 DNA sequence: TGTGCCAGCAGCCAACAGACAGGGGAGGAGACCCAGTACTTC. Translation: CASSQQTGEETQYF.

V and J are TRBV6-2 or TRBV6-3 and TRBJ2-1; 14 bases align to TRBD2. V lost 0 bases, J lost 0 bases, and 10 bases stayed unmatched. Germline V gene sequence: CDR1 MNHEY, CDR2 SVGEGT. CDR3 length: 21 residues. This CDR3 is CASSYSEGLAGGPSSYNEQFF. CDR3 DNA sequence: TGTGCCAGCAGTTACTCCGAAGGACTAGCGGGAGGTCCGAGCTCCTACAATGAGCAGTTCTTC.

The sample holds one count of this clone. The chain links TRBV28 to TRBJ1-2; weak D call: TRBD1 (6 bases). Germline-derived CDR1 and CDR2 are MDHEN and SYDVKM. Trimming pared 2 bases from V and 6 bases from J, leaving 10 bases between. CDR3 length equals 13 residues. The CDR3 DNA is TGTGCCAGCAGTTTAAGGACAGTTAATGGCTACACCTTC. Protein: CASSLRTVNGYTF.

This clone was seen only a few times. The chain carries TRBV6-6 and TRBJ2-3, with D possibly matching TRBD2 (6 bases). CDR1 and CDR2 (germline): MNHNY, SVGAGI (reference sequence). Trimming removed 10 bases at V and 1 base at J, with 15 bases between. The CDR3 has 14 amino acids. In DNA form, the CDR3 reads TGTGCCACCCGGACCCGCGGGGGCACAGATACGCAGTATTTT. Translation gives CATRTRGGTDTQYF.

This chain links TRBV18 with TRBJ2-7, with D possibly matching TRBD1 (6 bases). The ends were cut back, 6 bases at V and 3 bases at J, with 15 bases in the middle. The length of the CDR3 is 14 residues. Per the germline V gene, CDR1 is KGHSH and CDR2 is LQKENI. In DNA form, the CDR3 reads TGTGCCAGCTCCATTGACAGGAGATTCTACGAGCAGTACTTC. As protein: CASSIDRRFYEQYF.

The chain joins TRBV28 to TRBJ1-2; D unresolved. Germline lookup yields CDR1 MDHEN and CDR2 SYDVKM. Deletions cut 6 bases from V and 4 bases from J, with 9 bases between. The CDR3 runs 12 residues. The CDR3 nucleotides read TGTGCCAGCAGGCTGGGCCTCTATGGCTACACCTTC. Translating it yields CASRLGLYGYTF.

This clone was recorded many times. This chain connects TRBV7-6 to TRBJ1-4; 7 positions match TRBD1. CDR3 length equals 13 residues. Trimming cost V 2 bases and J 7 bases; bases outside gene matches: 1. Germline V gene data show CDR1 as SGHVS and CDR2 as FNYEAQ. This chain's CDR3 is CASSLNRGEKLFF. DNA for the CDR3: TGTGCCAGCAGCTTAAACAGGGGTGAAAAACTGTTTTTT.

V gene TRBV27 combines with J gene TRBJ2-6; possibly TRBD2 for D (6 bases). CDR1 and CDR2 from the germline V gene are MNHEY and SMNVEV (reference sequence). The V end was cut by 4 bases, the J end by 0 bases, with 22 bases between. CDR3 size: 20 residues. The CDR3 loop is CASSSPRGGVGLSGANVLTF. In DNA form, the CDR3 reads TGTGCCAGCAGTTCCCCGAGAGGAGGGGTCGGTCTCTCTGGGGCCAACGTCCTGACTTTC. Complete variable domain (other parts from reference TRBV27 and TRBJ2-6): EAQVTQNPRYLITVTGKKLTVTCSQNMNHEYMSWYRQDPGLGLRQIYYSMNVEVTDKGDVPEGYKVSRKEKRNFPLILESPSPNQTSLYFCASSSPRGGVGLSGANVLTFGAGSRLTVL.

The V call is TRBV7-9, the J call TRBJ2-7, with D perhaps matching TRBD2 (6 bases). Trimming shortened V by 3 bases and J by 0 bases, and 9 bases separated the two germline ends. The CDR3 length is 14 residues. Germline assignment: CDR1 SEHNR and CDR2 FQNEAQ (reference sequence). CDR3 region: CASSFRESSYEQYF. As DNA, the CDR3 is TGTGCCAGCAGCTTCCGGGAGAGCTCCTACGAGCAGTACTTC.

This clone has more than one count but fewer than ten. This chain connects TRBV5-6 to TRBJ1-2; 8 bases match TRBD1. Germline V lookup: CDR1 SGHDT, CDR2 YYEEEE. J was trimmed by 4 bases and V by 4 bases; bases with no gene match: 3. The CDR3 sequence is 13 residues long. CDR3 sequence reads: CASSGQGAYGYTF. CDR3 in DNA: TGTGCCAGCAGCGGCCAGGGGGCCTATGGCTACACCTTC.

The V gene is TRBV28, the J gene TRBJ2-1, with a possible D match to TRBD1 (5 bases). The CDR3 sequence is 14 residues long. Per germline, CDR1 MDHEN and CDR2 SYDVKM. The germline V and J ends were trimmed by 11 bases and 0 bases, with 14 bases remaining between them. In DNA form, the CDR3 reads TGTGCCGGATCTACAGGAAGCTCCTACAATGAGCAGTTCTTC. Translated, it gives CAGSTGSSYNEQFF. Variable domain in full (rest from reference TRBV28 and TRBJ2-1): DVKVTQSSRYLVKRTGEKVFLECVQDMDHENMFWYRQDPGLGLRLIYFSYDVKMKEKGDIPEGYSVSREKKERFSLILESASTNQTSMYLCAGSTGSSYNEQFFGPGTRLTVL.

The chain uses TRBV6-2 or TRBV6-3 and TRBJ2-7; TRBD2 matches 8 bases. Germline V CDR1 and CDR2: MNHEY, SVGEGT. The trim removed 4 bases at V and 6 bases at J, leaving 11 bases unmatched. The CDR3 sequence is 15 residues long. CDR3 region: CASSSPGTRGTEQYF. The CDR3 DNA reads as TGTGCCAGCAGTTCACCCGGGACTAGGGGCACCGAGCAGTACTTC.